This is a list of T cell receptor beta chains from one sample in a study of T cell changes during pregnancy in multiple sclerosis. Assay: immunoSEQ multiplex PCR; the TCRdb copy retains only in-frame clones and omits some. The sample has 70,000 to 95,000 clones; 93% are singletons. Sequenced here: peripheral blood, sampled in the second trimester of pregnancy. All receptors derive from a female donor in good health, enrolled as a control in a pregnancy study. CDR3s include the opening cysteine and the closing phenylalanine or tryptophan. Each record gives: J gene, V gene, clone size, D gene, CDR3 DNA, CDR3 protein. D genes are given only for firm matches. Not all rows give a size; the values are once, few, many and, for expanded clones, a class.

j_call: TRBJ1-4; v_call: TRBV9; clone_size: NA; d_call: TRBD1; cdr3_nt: TGTGCCAGCAGCGTCACAGGGGCCAATACTCTAACTAATGAAAAACTGTTTTTT; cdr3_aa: CASSVTGANTLTNEKLFF
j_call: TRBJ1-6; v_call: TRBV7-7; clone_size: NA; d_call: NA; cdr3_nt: TGTGCCAGCAGCTTAGCCGGGGATCATTCACCCCTCCACTTT; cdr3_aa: CASSLAGDHSPLHF
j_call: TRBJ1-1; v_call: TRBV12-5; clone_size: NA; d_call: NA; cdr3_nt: TGTGCTAGTGGTTGGGGGGATGACAGGAACACTGAAGCTTTCTTT; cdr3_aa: CASGWGDDRNTEAFF
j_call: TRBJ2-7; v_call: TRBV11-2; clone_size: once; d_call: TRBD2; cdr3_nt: TGTGCCAGCAGCTTTAGCGGGGCGGATGAGCAGTACTTC; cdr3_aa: CASSFSGADEQYF
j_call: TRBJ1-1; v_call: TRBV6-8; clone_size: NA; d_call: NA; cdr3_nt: TGTGCCAGCAGTTACCCCAGGGCAGTGAGGAACACTGAAGCTTTCTTT; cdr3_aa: CASSYPRAVRNTEAFF
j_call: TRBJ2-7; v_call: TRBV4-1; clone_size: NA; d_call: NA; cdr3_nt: TGCGCCAGCAGCCAAGGTATTACAGGCGGATACGAGCAGTACTTC; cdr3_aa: CASSQGITGGYEQYF
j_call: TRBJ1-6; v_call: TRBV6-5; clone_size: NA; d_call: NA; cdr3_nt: TGTGCCAGCAAAGAGTGGCAGGATAATTCACCCCTCCACTTT; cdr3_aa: CASKEWQDNSPLHF
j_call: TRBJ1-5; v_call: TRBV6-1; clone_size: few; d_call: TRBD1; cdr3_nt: TGTGCCAGCAGGGAGACAGGGGGAGGGCAGCCCCAGCATTTT; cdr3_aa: CASRETGGGQPQHF
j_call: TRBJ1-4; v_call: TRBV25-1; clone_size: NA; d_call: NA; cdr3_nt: TGTGCCAGCAGTGCGTCTAATGAAAAACTGTTTTTT; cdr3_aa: CASSASNEKLFF
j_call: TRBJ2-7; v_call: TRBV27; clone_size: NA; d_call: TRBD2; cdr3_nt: TGTGCCAGCAGTTTATCTTCGGGGGGCGAGCAGTACTTC; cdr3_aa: CASSLSSGGEQYF